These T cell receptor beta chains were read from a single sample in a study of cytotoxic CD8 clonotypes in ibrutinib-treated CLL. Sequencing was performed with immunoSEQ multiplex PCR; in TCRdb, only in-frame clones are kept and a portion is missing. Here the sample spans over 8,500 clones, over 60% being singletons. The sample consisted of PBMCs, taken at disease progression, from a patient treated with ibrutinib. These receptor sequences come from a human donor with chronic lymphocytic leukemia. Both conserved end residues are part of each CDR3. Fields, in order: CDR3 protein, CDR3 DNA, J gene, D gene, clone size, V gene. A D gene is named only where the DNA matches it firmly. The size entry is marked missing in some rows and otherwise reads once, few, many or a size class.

CASRTGLGDTQYF,TGCGCCAGCAGAACAGGGCTTGGAGATACGCAGTATTTT,TRBJ2-3,.,.,TRBV10-2
CASSAQRDNEQFF,TGTGCCAGCAGTGCTCAGCGGGACAATGAGCAGTTCTTC,TRBJ2-1,.,few,TRBV6-4
CASSETGTRNQPQHF,TGTGCCAGCAGTGAAACGGGGACCAGGAATCAGCCCCAGCATTTT,TRBJ1-5,.,.,TRBV6-1
CASSLAGFRDPEAFF,TGTGCCAGCAGCTTAGCCGGATTCAGGGACCCTGAAGCTTTCTTT,TRBJ1-1,.,.,TRBV7-6
CASSPGRQNYGYTF,TGTGCCAGCTCACCGGGACGGCAGAACTATGGCTACACCTTC,TRBJ1-2,.,.,TRBV18
CASSLTGSYNEQFF,TGTGCCAGCAGCTTAACGGGATCTTACAATGAGCAGTTCTTC,TRBJ2-1,.,.,TRBV7-3
CASSICGIPNEQFF,TGTGCCAGCAGCATATGCGGGATTCCCAATGAGCAGTTCTTC,TRBJ2-1,.,few,TRBV21-1
CASSPRDRVNNEQFF,TGTGCCAGCAGCCCCCGGGACAGGGTTAACAATGAGCAGTTCTTC,TRBJ2-1,TRBD1,.,TRBV7-9
CASSLVGNTIYF,TGTGCCAGCAGCTTGGTTGGAAACACCATATATTTT,TRBJ1-3,.,.,TRBV5-6
CASSLYTGELFF,TGTGCCAGCAGCCTTTACACCGGGGAGCTGTTTTTT,TRBJ2-2,.,.,TRBV6-1
CASSSRGTDTQYF,TGTGCCAGCAGCTCCCGGGGAACGGATACGCAGTATTTT,TRBJ2-3,.,.,TRBV7-3
CASSLAAGVAETQYF,TGTGCCAGCAGCTTAGCGGCGGGGGTTGCAGAGACCCAGTACTTC,TRBJ2-5,TRBD2,.,TRBV7-2
CASSSAVVVQETQYF,TGTGCCAGCAGTTCGGCGGTGGTCGTACAAGAGACCCAGTACTTC,TRBJ2-5,.,.,TRBV28
CASSVDRVTGELFF,TGTGCCAGTAGTGTAGACAGGGTCACCGGGGAGCTGTTTTTT,TRBJ2-2,TRBD1,.,TRBV19
CAWSATSWNTQYF,TGTGCCTGGAGTGCTACTAGCTGGAATACGCAGTATTTT,TRBJ2-3,.,.,TRBV30
CASSPLLALANTGELFF,TGTGCCAGCAGCCCCTTACTAGCACTCGCGAACACCGGGGAGCTGTTTTTT,TRBJ2-2,.,.,TRBV7-6
CSARTQETQYF,TGCAGTGCTAGAACTCAAGAGACCCAGTACTTC,TRBJ2-5,.,.,TRBV20-1
CASSVATASVQETQYF,TGTGCCAGCAGCGTAGCCACGGCTAGCGTCCAAGAGACCCAGTACTTC,TRBJ2-5,.,.,TRBV9
CASSGTAQYGYTF,TGTGCCAGCAGTGGGACAGCTCAATATGGCTACACCTTC,TRBJ1-2,.,.,TRBV2
CASRRPLTDTQYF,TGTGCCAGCAGGAGACCCCTCACAGATACGCAGTATTTT,TRBJ2-3,.,.,TRBV6-1
CASSRRSGVRVSNQPQHF,TGTGCCAGCAGTCGGAGATCAGGGGTCCGCGTGAGCAATCAGCCCCAGCATTTT,TRBJ1-5,.,.,TRBV28
CASSLAQTVLSTDTQYF,TGCGCCAGCAGCTTGGCCCAGACAGTTCTTAGCACAGATACGCAGTATTTT,TRBJ2-3,.,.,TRBV5-1
CAEQGWNEKLFF,TGTGCCGAACAGGGTTGGAATGAAAAACTGTTTTTT,TRBJ1-4,.,.,TRBV2
CASSVDMELAGYTF,TGTGCCAGCAGCGTAGATATGGAGCTCGCGGGCTACACCTTC,TRBJ1-2,.,.,TRBV9
CASSFRPGLASTDTQYF,TGTGCCAGCAGTTTCCGGCCGGGACTAGCGTCGACAGATACGCAGTATTTT,TRBJ2-3,TRBD2,.,TRBV27
CASTRGIEQFF,TGTGCCAGCACCCGGGGGATTGAGCAGTTCTTC,TRBJ2-1,.,.,TRBV19
CASSLASAGATDTQYF,TGCGCCAGCAGCTTGGCCTCGGCAGGGGCAACAGATACGCAGTATTTT,TRBJ2-3,.,.,TRBV5-1
CAWRALGWDYGYTF,TGTGCCTGGAGGGCTTTAGGGTGGGACTATGGCTACACCTTC,TRBJ1-2,.,.,TRBV30
CASLQRGDTDTQYF,TGTGCCAGCTTACAGCGGGGGGACACAGATACGCAGTATTTT,TRBJ2-3,TRBD2,.,TRBV7-9
CASSFSGDNEQFF,TGTGCCAGCAGCTTTTCAGGAGACAATGAGCAGTTCTTC,TRBJ2-1,.,.,TRBV11-2
CASRVGQRSQPQHF,TGTGCCAGCAGGGTGGGACAGCGAAGTCAGCCCCAGCATTTT,TRBJ1-5,TRBD1,.,TRBV28
CASSSPRGGAGDTQYF,TGTGCCAGCAGCTCGCCTCGGGGGGGGGCCGGAGATACGCAGTATTTT,TRBJ2-3,TRBD2,.,TRBV14
CAISEPNTGELFF,TGTGCCATCAGTGAGCCTAACACCGGGGAGCTGTTTTTT,TRBJ2-2,.,once,TRBV10-3
CASSLAAAGVSTDTQYF,TGTGCCAGCAGCTTGGCCGCAGCGGGGGTTAGCACAGATACGCAGTATTTT,TRBJ2-3,TRBD2,.,TRBV5-6
CASSSPPGLGTYEQYF,TGTGCCAGCAGCTCCCCCCCCGGACTAGGAACCTACGAGCAGTACTTC,TRBJ2-7,TRBD2,.,TRBV11-2
CSVGRTSGGASPGEQYF,TGCAGCGTTGGACGGACTAGCGGGGGGGCTAGTCCGGGAGAGCAGTACTTC,TRBJ2-7,TRBD2,.,TRBV29-1
CASSLGQGRGQPQHF,TGTGCCAGCAGCTTGGGGCAGGGAAGGGGTCAGCCCCAGCATTTT,TRBJ1-5,.,.,TRBV5-6
CASSQAGDRRETQYF,TGCGCCAGCAGCCAAGCGGGAGATAGAAGGGAGACCCAGTACTTC,TRBJ2-5,.,.,TRBV4-1
CASSHRDSFNEQFF,TGTGCCAGCAGTCACCGGGACAGTTTCAATGAGCAGTTCTTC,TRBJ2-1,TRBD1,.,TRBV2
CASSESGFTTDTQYF,TGCGCCAGCAGTGAGTCTGGCTTTACCACAGATACGCAGTATTTT,TRBJ2-3,.,.,TRBV10-1
CAISEPTDRPGAFF,TGTGCCATCAGTGAGCCGACCGACAGGCCCGGAGCTTTCTTT,TRBJ1-1,.,.,TRBV10-3
CASSLEGGANEKLFF,TGCGCCAGCAGCTTGGAGGGGGGCGCTAATGAAAAACTGTTTTTT,TRBJ1-4,.,.,TRBV5-1
CAISDGEVYNEQFF,TGTGCCATCAGTGACGGGGAGGTTTACAATGAGCAGTTCTTC,TRBJ2-1,.,.,TRBV10-3
CASSLAPSSYNSPLHF,TGTGCCAGCAGCTTGGCACCGAGCTCCTATAATTCACCCCTCCACTTT,TRBJ1-6,.,.,TRBV5-6
CAISDFPGTGGDGYTF,TGTGCCATCAGTGATTTTCCCGGGACAGGGGGGGACGGCTACACCTTC,TRBJ1-2,TRBD1,few,TRBV10-3
CASKPRVIRGSDGYTF,TGCGCCAGCAAACCCAGGGTTATTCGGGGGTCTGATGGCTACACCTTC,TRBJ1-2,.,.,TRBV5-1
CASNPGNNEKLFF,TGCGCCAGCAACCCAGGCAATAATGAAAAACTGTTTTTT,TRBJ1-4,.,once,TRBV5-1
CASSLSPNRLEQFF,TGTGCCAGCAGTTTATCTCCCAATAGGCTTGAGCAGTTCTTC,TRBJ2-1,.,.,TRBV27
CASSLALSTDTQYF,TGCGCCAGCAGCTTAGCACTGAGCACAGATACGCAGTATTTT,TRBJ2-3,.,.,TRBV5-1
CASSSRGAGSNEQFF,TGTGCCAGCAGCTCGCGGGGCGCGGGTAGCAATGAGCAGTTCTTC,TRBJ2-1,.,.,TRBV5-6
CASSPDSRGSGGQYF,TGTGCCAGCTCACCGGATTCGCGGGGGTCCGGCGGGCAGTACTTC,TRBJ2-7,TRBD2,.,TRBV18
CASSQRGTGGTEAFF,TGTGCCAGCAGCCAAAGGGGGACGGGGGGGACTGAAGCTTTCTTT,TRBJ1-1,.,.,TRBV2
CASSGDRGTETQYF,TGCGCCAGCAGCGGGGACAGGGGAACGGAGACCCAGTACTTC,TRBJ2-5,TRBD1,.,TRBV5-1
CASSPKVQGGFDTQYF,TGTGCCAGCTCACCAAAGGTGCAAGGGGGATTCGATACGCAGTATTTT,TRBJ2-3,.,.,TRBV18
CASSHTQGISGNTIYF,TGTGCCAGCAGCCACACACAGGGGATCTCTGGAAACACCATATATTTT,TRBJ1-3,TRBD1,.,TRBV4-2
CASSLNGGQFNEQFF,TGTGCCAGCAGCTTAAACGGGGGCCAGTTCAATGAGCAGTTCTTC,TRBJ2-1,.,.,TRBV7-7